Sequencing of this T cell receptor (beta chain) was carried out in a study of shared clonotypes between healthy human individuals (dated by TCRdb to the early 2020s). For the wider study: Three men and two women, aged 18 to 49 years, made up the cohort. To estimate repertoire size and how much clonotypes are shared between individuals, the study performed deep sequencing of blood TCR repertoires from 4 to 6 healthy adults. For each donor, CD4 naive and CD4 memory were each run on three plates, CD8 naive on two plates, and CD8 memory on one plate. Libraries were prepared and TCR repertoires were sequenced by different laboratories using diverse techniques, in order to increase sequencing depth and limit assay-specific biases. Per donor, leukapheresis produced somewhere between about 0.85 and 8.9 billion PBMCs. What the work shows at the level of the full study, not this receptor alone: Based on pairwise subsampling, the degree of clonotype sharing among donors was expected to be affected by sequencing depth. Estimated clonotype richness was generally larger for naive than for memory subsets. The genetic and exposure-history diversity represented was limited by the small number of donors. Sampling was restricted to blood, and TCR repertoires in tissues likely differ from the TCR repertoires found in blood. Compared with non-shared clonotypes, the clonotypes found in all four sorted-subset donors had higher generation probabilities. Approximately 4.8% of naive CD4, approximately 3.7% of naive CD8, about 2.4% of memory CD4, and more than 0.35% of memory CD8 clonotypes were shared across four donors. Incomplete sequencing was indicated by rarefaction of sorted-subset datasets, despite the large sequencing depth.

Using the deep immunoSEQ assay, TCR CDR3 regions were amplified from genomic DNA by multiplex PCR. Extracted genomic DNA from each cell subset was distributed evenly across all wells of several immunoSEQ 96-well plates, and each plate was treated as a replicate. For sorted subsets, each replicate PCR was loaded with 200 ng genomic DNA, equivalent to 30,000 or so T cell genomes. The purified libraries were quantified using a Qubit 3.0 fluorometer, sized with a Bioanalyzer 2100, and then quantified again using the KAPA Library Quantification kit. Every immunoSEQ 96-well plate was sequenced on a separate single-read 150-cycle Illumina NextSeq 550 flow cell. The source study handled its data this way. Because the immunoSEQ output included only junctional sequences and no quality scores, the filtering could not be the same as the filtering used for full-length reads. To assign V/J genes and CDR3, sequences were annotated using PyIR, a Python wrapper for IgBLAST v1.9, with IMGT germline references. Any read was removed if the V/J assignment was weak (E-value above 1e-6), the CDR3 was missing, or the read contained stop codons, out-of-frame junctions, or ambiguous translated residues. V3J clonotypes were defined by identical inferred V gene, J gene, and CDR3 amino acid sequence. The percentage overlap between two repertoires was calculated by dividing the number of shared unique clonotypes by the size of the smaller repertoire. Three approaches were used to assess repertoire richness: RTK rarefaction, the Chao1 estimator, and Recon v2.1 estimates of unobserved clonotypes. For all TCRbeta clonotypes obtained by the gDNA method from a few donors, generation probabilities were computed with OLGA. Imported from immuneACCESS, the table was reduced by TCRdb to in-frame sequences with V and J called. These copies leave out some clones; in studies compared against another copy, an unresolved V gene accounts for under half, and the cause of the remainder is not known. V, J and clone size derive from that table, while D and trimming were established from the DNA sequence. The sample profile shows roughly 1 million clones; about 77% of them were found once. The biggest ten clones account for over 1.3% of the sample.

This clone was picked up many times. It has no known antigen specificity. The record has no base qualities; no much larger clone is one base away. Donors were healthy HIV-negative adults with no recently reported acute infections or vaccinations. All donors were Caucasian adults living in Nashville, Tennessee, USA. CD4+ T cells were enriched through magnetic negative selection, after which naive cells were positively selected on CD45RA and the remaining negative fraction served as the memory subset. After blood collection by leukapheresis, PBMCs were isolated using Ficoll-Histopaque density gradient centrifugation and then cryopreserved in the vapor phase of liquid nitrogen. Analytical flow cytometry was used to check the purity and quantity of each magnetically sorted T cell population. Each sorted fraction had its genomic DNA isolated and then quantified by UV absorbance on a Nanodrop 2000c. The CDR3 goes from the cysteine to the phenylalanine over 13 residues. Only the CDR3 DNA stays, 39 bases, in frame from base 1. Looking up the germline V gene yields CDR1 SGDLS and CDR2 YYNGEE. Trimming takes 4 bases from V and 2 bases from J, and the germline ends sit 8 bases apart.

This clonotype originated in a man aged 18 to 35 in good health. The material sequenced was memory CD4+ T cells sorted from blood. This specimen's cell subset or site label, per the study, means: CD45RA-negative fraction. Here the chain combines TRBV9 and TRBJ2-3; the D region possibly corresponds to TRBD1 (6 bases align). CDR3 reads: CASSQGNTDTQYF. The DNA sequence reads TGTGCCAGCAGCCAGGGGAACACAGATACGCAGTATTTT.